This T cell receptor (beta chain) was sequenced for a study of blood T cell repertoires in COVID-19. In the study overall: PBMCs, B-cell-depleted T cells, or T cells were the source of the cDNA or gDNA that made up the material.

TCRdb's table, derived via immunoSEQ multiplex PCR, lists solely in-frame clones and lacks some. The table includes about 270,000 clones, 86% detected once. The sequence was collected from a woman under 40 with COVID-19, enrolled during active disease. The sample consisted of peripheral blood.

As DNA, the CDR3 is TGTGCCAGCAGCCCCGGGAATTTGAACACCGGGGAGCTGTTTTTT. Encoded protein: CASSPGNLNTGELFF. The chain links TRBV11-3 to TRBJ2-2; D perhaps matches TRBD2 (5 bases). Germline V CDR1 and CDR2: SGHNT, YENEEA. Trimming took 5 bases from V and 1 from J, leaving 11 bases between them. The CDR3 contains 15 residues.